This T cell receptor (beta chain) stems from a study of PD-1 blockade in classical Hodgkin lymphoma. Findings of the study overall: Any patient who commenced nivolumab under 1 year after ASCT was excluded.

The assay was immunoSEQ multiplex PCR, and TCRdb's table has in-frame clones only and misses some. The sample lists around 11,000 clones; about 74% were seen once. To note about this clone: Its target is unknown.

As to time point: cycle 4 day 1 (C4D1), after 6 weeks of nivolumab. With no exception, relapse followed autologous stem cell transplantation in all patients, and brentuximab vedotin exposure varied. Magnetic negative selection of thawed PBMCs was the method by which CD4+ T cells were purified. The sample here was CD4+ T cells from blood, taken before the fourth cycle of nivolumab. The receptor was derived from a human donor with classical Hodgkin lymphoma.

CDR3: CASGGTDGKQKLFF. The CDR3 nucleotides are TGTGCCAGCGGCGGGACAGATGGTAAACAAAAACTGTTTTTT. The chain links TRBV2 to TRBJ1-4; 7 nucleotides align to TRBD1. CDR1 and CDR2 (germline): SNHLY, FYNNEI. V lost 8 bases to trimming and J lost 9 bases; unmatched junction nucleotides: 12. The CDR3 is made up of 14 amino acids.